The 8 T cell receptor beta chains in this list originate from one sample, sequenced in a study of T cell responses to AZD1222 COVID-19 vaccine. Using immunoSEQ multiplex PCR, the repertoire was profiled, and TCRdb retains in-frame clones only, with some absent. The sample has 92,000 or so clones, about nine tenths seen once. Specimen: peripheral blood, collected on day 0 of AZD1222 vaccination. The receptors were sampled from an adult in good health.

The J gene is TRBJ2-2, the V gene TRBV5-4; TRBD2 might be the D (6 bases). V lost 4 bases to trimming and J lost 5 bases, with 15 bases between them. The germline gives CDR1 SGHNT, CDR2 YYREEE (reference sequence). This CDR3 has 15 amino acids. CDR3: CASSVNSGVTGELFF. The CDR3 DNA reads as TGTGCCAGCAGCGTAAATAGCGGAGTTACCGGGGAGCTGTTTTTT.

The chain joins TRBV10-3 to TRBJ1-1, with D perhaps matching TRBD1 (5 bases). The CDR3 length is 13 residues. Germline values: CDR1 ENHRY, CDR2 SYGVKD. V dropped 9 bases and J dropped 3 bases, with 14 bases sitting between them. CDR3 residues: CAIGPGTDTEAFF. DNA for the CDR3: TGTGCCATTGGGCCCGGGACTGACACTGAAGCTTTCTTT.

This clone came up a few times. The chain recombines TRBV7-9 with TRBJ1-2; D gene ambiguous. Trimming removed 3 bases at V and 7 bases at J, with 15 bases between. In germline, CDR1 is SEHNR, CDR2 FQNEAQ (reference sequence). The CDR3 extends over 14 amino acids. CDR3 region: CASSFYGPEGGYTF. In nucleotides, the CDR3 is TGTGCCAGCAGCTTTTACGGGCCGGAGGGTGGCTACACCTTC. Complete variable domain (other parts from reference TRBV7-9 and TRBJ1-2): DTGVSQNPRHKITKRGQNVTFRCDPISEHNRLYWYRQTLGQGPEFLTYFQNEAQLEKSRLLSDRFSAERPKGSFSTLEIQRTEQGDSAMYLCASSFYGPEGGYTFGSGTRLTVV.

The chain carries TRBV7-6 and TRBJ2-1; 13 bases agree with TRBD2. The CDR3 runs 16 residues. J was trimmed by 7 bases and V by 6 bases; bases with no gene match: 9. Germline V gene sequence: CDR1 SGHVS, CDR2 FNYEAQ. CDR3 in DNA: TGTGCCAGCAGTAACCCACTAGCGGGGGGGCCAAATGAGCAGTTCTTC. It is translated as CASSNPLAGGPNEQFF.

The rearrangement joins TRBV5-1 to TRBJ2-4; D is perhaps TRBD2 (5 bases). V gave up 3 bases and J gave up 7 bases, with 11 bases separating them. Germline-derived CDR1 and CDR2 are SGHRS and YFSETQ. The CDR3 consists of 13 residues. The CDR3 DNA sequence: TGCGCCAGCAGCTCCGGGGTAAAGAACATTCAGTACTTC. It codes for CASSSGVKNIQYF. The variable domain in full, completed from reference TRBV5-1 and TRBJ2-4, reads KAGVTQTPRYLIKTRGQQVTLSCSPISGHRSVSWYQQTPGQGLQFLFEYFSETQRNKGNFPGRFSGRQFSNSRSEMNVSTLELGDSALYLCASSSGVKNIQYFGAGTRLSVL.

This rearrangement joins TRBV9 to TRBJ1-2, with a possible D match to TRBD1 (6 bases). CDR1 is SGDLS, CDR2 YYNGEE, per germline. The CDR3 covers 15 residues. Trimming left V 4 bases short and J 3 bases short, with 16 bases between. The CDR3 sequence: CASSPTGGGHYGYTF. The DNA for the CDR3 is TGTGCCAGCAGCCCCACAGGAGGGGGGCACTATGGCTACACCTTC.

V is TRBV5-4 and J is TRBJ2-5, with D unresolved. Germline values: CDR1 SGHNT, CDR2 YYREEE (reference sequence). V shed 5 bases and J shed 2 bases, with 4 bases lying between them. This CDR3 comprises 11 residues. The CDR3, as DNA: TGTGCCAGCAGACAGCAAGAGACCCAGTACTTC. This translates into CASRQQETQYF.

This CDR3 reads CASSLGDQPQHF. The DNA for the CDR3 is TGTGCCAGCAGCTTAGGGGATCAGCCCCAGCATTTT. The V gene is TRBV5-4, the J gene TRBJ1-5, with D possibly TRBD1 on 5 matching bases. Deletions cut 2 bases from V and 5 bases from J, with 5 bases between. Germline CDR1 reads SGHNT; CDR2 reads YYREEE (reference sequence). This CDR3 has 12 amino acids.